The source of this T cell receptor beta chain is a study of T cell responses to AZD1222 COVID-19 vaccine. The germline gives CDR1 MNHEY, CDR2 SMNVEV (reference sequence). V trimming: 4 bases; J trimming: 6 bases; junction bases outside the gene matches: 9. The CDR3 sequence is 15 residues long. Sequencing used immunoSEQ multiplex PCR; TCRdb keeps in-frame clones, though not all of them. The repertoire holds 150,000 to 200,000 clones, with 87% as singletons. The sample here was peripheral blood, taken on day 0 of AZD1222 vaccination. The TCR was taken from an adult in good health. The V gene is TRBV27, the J gene TRBJ1-1, with 9 bases aligning to TRBD1. The chain's CDR3 is CASSSHRGLSPEAFF. The CDR3 coding sequence is TGTGCCAGCAGTTCACACAGGGGGCTATCTCCTGAAGCTTTCTTT.